This T cell receptor beta chain came from a study of Tregs in tolerant kidney transplant recipients. There are 13 residues in the CDR3. CDR1 SQVTM and CDR2 ANQGSEA come from the germline V gene. The V gene lost 2 bases and the J gene lost 5 bases, with 12 bases spanning the gap. The method was immunoSEQ multiplex PCR; TCRdb's version includes in-frame clones alone and lacks a portion of them. The sample shows about 240,000 clones, about 86% of them seen only once. The receptor comes from a human donor in good health. The sample taken for sequencing was CD4+ T cells from blood. The V gene is TRBV29-1, the J gene TRBJ1-1; TRBD1 is a possible D gene (6 bases). The CDR3 sequence: CSVESGERTEAFF. The CDR3 DNA reads as TGCAGCGTTGAATCAGGGGAAAGGACTGAAGCTTTCTTT.